Presented here are 12 T cell receptor beta chains from one specimen sequenced in a study of naive and memory T cell subsets. An equimolar mix of two oligonucleotides served as the beta constant-region primer for TRBC1 and TRBC2. The ligated cDNA underwent four PCR rounds using SP2 and nested alpha and beta constant-region primers. In TCRdb, the UMI-ligation and nested PCR reads were re-called with MiXCR into one record per CDR3 protein. This table has about 150,000 distinct CDR3 sequences, approximately 22% appearing once. Study results and limitations: Possibly reflecting memory cells re-expressing CD45RA, a few larger clonotypes occurred in naive repertoires, especially CD8.

These receptors have no identified antigens. The material sequenced was naive CD4+ T cells from blood. The receptors originated from a human donor in good health.

This clonotype turned up a few times. The chain uses TRBV2 and TRBJ2-5, with 9 bases fitting TRBD1. Trimming cost V 5 bases and J 6 bases; bases outside gene matches: 10. Germline V gene sequence: CDR1 SNHLY, CDR2 FYNNEI. This CDR3 spans 15 amino acids. This CDR3 is CASSKPGQGRKTQYF. CDR3 nucleotides: TGTGCCAGCAGTAAACCCGGACAGGGGAGAAAGACCCAGTACTTC.

This clonotype occurred a few times. The rearrangement joins TRBV20-1 to TRBJ2-1; 9 nucleotides match TRBD2. The CDR3 spans 14 residues. CDR1 DFQATT and CDR2 SNEGSKA come from the germline V gene (reference sequence). After removal of 7 bases from V and 4 bases from J, the junction contained 8 bases not matched to a gene. In DNA, the CDR3 is TGCAGTGTTAATAGCGGGAGCCGTTACAATGAGCAGTTCTTC. The encoded protein is CSVNSGSRYNEQFF.

The chain joins TRBV6-6 to TRBJ1-1; 8 bases map to TRBD1. This CDR3 has 15 amino acids. The germline gives CDR1 MNHNY, CDR2 SVGAGI (reference sequence). The trim removed 8 bases at V and 1 base at J, leaving 9 bases unmatched. The CDR3 region is CASSWDRRSNTEAFF. CDR3 nucleotide sequence: TGTGCCAGCTCTTGGGACAGGCGTTCGAACACTGAAGCTTTCTTT.

This sequence joins TRBV12-3 or TRBV12-4 and TRBJ2-1; 8 bases line up with TRBD2. There are 15 residues in the CDR3. V dropped 7 bases and J dropped 4; count of bases not matched to a gene: 9. This chain's CDR3 is CASTSRTSKYNEQFF. As DNA, the CDR3 is TGTGCCAGCACCTCAAGGACTAGCAAGTACAATGAGCAGTTCTTC.

This chain links TRBV6-5 with TRBJ2-6; weak D call: TRBD1 (5 bases). Germline values: CDR1 MNHEY, CDR2 SVGAGI. V was trimmed by 1 base and J by 4 bases, leaving 11 bases between them. The CDR3 covers 16 residues. The DNA of the CDR3 is TGTGCCAGCAGTTACTGGTTAGGGGCCGGGGCCAACGTCCTGACTTTC. It encodes CASSYWLGAGANVLTF.

This clonotype was observed at least ten times. The chain couples TRBV7-2 to TRBJ2-4, with D perhaps TRBD1 (6 bases). The CDR3 has 15 amino acids. The V end was cut by 5 bases, the J end by 6 bases, with 17 bases between. Germline V CDR1 and CDR2: SGHTA, FQGNSA. CDR3 coding DNA: TGTGCCAGCAGCCCCACGGACAGACTGTCAAACATTCAGTACTTC. This sequence encodes CASSPTDRLSNIQYF.

The gene calls are TRBV20-1 and TRBJ1-5, with 7 nucleotides matching TRBD1. Germline V lookup: CDR1 DFQATT, CDR2 SNEGSKA (reference sequence). The junction had 7 bases not matched to a gene; V was cut back by 3 bases and J by 2 bases. The CDR3 loop spans 15 amino acids. CDR3 in DNA: TGCAGTGCTAGGACAGGGCTTCGGGGCAATCAGCCCCAGCATTTT. Protein sequence: CSARTGLRGNQPQHF.

The rearrangement joins TRBV9 to TRBJ1-2; D not resolved. In germline, CDR1 is SGDLS, CDR2 YYNGEE. V was shortened by 4 bases and J by 4 bases, with 14 bases between the two germline ends. The CDR3 covers 14 residues. The CDR3 sequence is CASSTRPEVYGYTF. CDR3 nucleotide sequence: TGTGCCAGCAGCACCCGACCGGAGGTCTATGGCTACACCTTC.

This chain joins TRBV5-1 and TRBJ2-1; 14 bases match TRBD2. V gave up 3 bases and J gave up 2 bases; unmatched junction bases: 7. The length of the CDR3 is 18 residues. Per the germline V gene, CDR1 is SGHRS and CDR2 is YFSETQ. The CDR3 loop is CASSSVGTSGSTYNEQFF. CDR3 sequence (DNA): TGCGCCAGCAGCTCGGTAGGGACTAGCGGGAGCACCTACAATGAGCAGTTCTTC.

The J gene is TRBJ2-1, the V gene TRBV20-1; TRBD2 is a possible D gene (6 bases). CDR3 length: 14 residues. V was cut by 6 bases and J by 4 bases, with 16 bases left in between. Germline V gene data show CDR1 as DFQATT and CDR2 as SNEGSKA (reference sequence). CDR3 DNA sequence: TGCAGTGCCGGGTGGCGGGACCATTACAATGAGCAGTTCTTC. It specifies CSAGWRDHYNEQFF.

CDR3 residues: CASSSYFGPNIQYF. The CDR3 nucleotides are TGTGCCAGCAGCTCCTACTTTGGGCCAAACATTCAGTACTTC. V usage is TRBV11-2 and J usage is TRBJ2-4; no definite D call. Germline CDR1 is SGHAT and CDR2 is FQNNGV. Trimming cost V 4 bases and J 6 bases, with 13 bases left between them. This CDR3 spans 14 amino acids.

This clonotype was observed many times. The rearrangement links TRBV5-1 to TRBJ1-5; D ambiguous. V gave up 5 bases and J gave up 5 bases, with 11 bases separating them. Germline values: CDR1 SGHRS, CDR2 YFSETQ. The CDR3 contains 13 residues. The DNA for the CDR3 is TGCGCCAGCAGGGGGAATATAGATCAGCCCCAGCATTTT. Translation gives CASRGNIDQPQHF.